This T cell receptor (beta chain) was captured in a study of OX40 agonist ivuxolimab in advanced cancers. Sequencing was performed with immunoSEQ multiplex PCR; in TCRdb, only in-frame clones are kept and a portion is missing. The repertoire holds about 48,000 clones, roughly 90% seen once, with roughly 48% in the top ten. The CDR3 has 13 amino acids. Germline V gene data show CDR1 as MNHEY and CDR2 as SVGAGI. Trimming stripped 0 bases from V and 5 bases from J, with 5 bases between. In its sample, this clone was seen once. This TCR was sampled from an adult with an advanced solid tumor such as melanoma, head and neck, liver or kidney cancer. The sequencing used CD4+ or CD8+ T cells sorted from blood, collected in a trial of the OX40 agonist ivuxolimab. The V and J genes are TRBV6-5 and TRBJ2-1; no reliable D call. This CDR3 is CASSYSPNNEQFF. CDR3 nucleotides: TGTGCCAGCAGTTACTCTCCGAACAATGAGCAGTTCTTC.